What follows is one T cell receptor beta chain and its context. Its antigen is unknown. There are no base qualities to consult, and no much larger clone falls within one base. The V end loses 7 bases and the J end loses 4 bases, and a stretch of 17 bases separates them. From the germline V gene (reference sequence), CDR1 is LNHDA and CDR2 is SQIVND. The CDR3 spans 16 residues, from the cysteine through the phenylalanine. This entry keeps only the CDR3 DNA: 48 bases, framed from base 1. The library was obtained by the immunoSEQ multiplex PCR assay. DNA from the cultured, isolated CD4+ T cells was subjected to TCR beta CDR3 sequencing. The published analysis was carried out like this. Non-productive TCR sequences were removed, reads were trimmed to the CDR3 region, and CDR3s of at least 7 amino acids were retained. The MANAFEST web app was used to pick out antigen-specific clonotypes by comparing their expansion in peptide wells with that in reference cultures. Positive clones required FDR<0.05 expansion versus reference and all other wells, odds ratio above 5, and frequency above 0.1% in two replicate wells. A clonotype was called cross-reactive if it was significantly expanded both in SARS-CoV-2 spike wells and in at least one common cold coronavirus spike condition. CDR3 similarity was assessed by Levenshtein distance using the stringdist R package, and unrooted trees were constructed with ape in R 3.6.1. TCRdb took this table from immuneACCESS and kept in-frame rearrangements with V and J called. Such tables lack part of the clones; where checked against another copy, unresolved V genes explain under half of the gap, and the rest is unexplained. D and trimming come from the DNA, and the V and J calls and clone size come from that table. For this sample there are 60,000 to 90,000 clones; about 86% appear just once. The top ten clonotypes cover 0.95% to 1.5% of the sample.

The ViraFEST assay stimulated PBMC with viral peptide pools and then used TCR sequencing to identify antigen-specific CD4+ T cell clonotypes by expansion. After around eleven days of culture, CD4+ T cells were isolated with the EasySep CD4+ T cell isolation kit. Each participant got two doses of an mRNA SARS-CoV-2 vaccine, either BNT162b2 or mRNA-1273. Negative nucleocapsid antibody results before and after vaccination confirmed that the healthy vaccine recipients had no prior SARS-CoV-2 infection. Each well held 1.5 million to 2 million PBMC cultured in IMDM containing around 5% human AB serum, 8.5 to 10 IU/ml IL-2 and gentamicin, along with approximately 10 ug/ml peptides. On days 3 and 7, half of the culture medium was replaced with fresh IL-2-containing medium. Unless otherwise noted, each peptide stimulation condition was cultured in triplicate wells. PBMC were separated from whole blood using Ficoll-Paque Plus gradient centrifugation and were then either cryopreserved at -140C or used fresh. The spike proteins of SARS-CoV-2 and of the common cold coronaviruses HCoV-NL63, HCoV-OC43 and HCoV-229E were spanned by overlapping peptide pools. The QIAamp micro DNA kit was used to extract genomic DNA from the cultured CD4+ T cells.

This entry belongs to a study of vaccination effects on CD4 cells after COVID-19 (dated by TCRdb to between 2021 and 2023). About the investigation overall: Across the study, the median time from the second dose to post-vaccine sampling was 72 days (range 14 to 241). Altogether, around eleven COVID-19 convalescent patients and 4 SARS-CoV-2-naive healthy vaccine recipients made up the full study. In the study, cultures from other donors were sequenced using the Oncomine TCR Beta short-read assay on an Illumina iSeq 100. SARS-CoV-2 spike-specific CD4+ TCR repertoires from before and after mRNA vaccination were compared in COVID-19 convalescent patients and in infection-naive vaccine recipients.

Paper-wide results and their limitations: The study was limited by a small number of convalescent patients and lacked early post-infection timepoints. In healthy vaccine recipients, vaccine-induced clones were almost all SARS-CoV-2 mono-reactive, with only 1 of 255 cross-reactive with common cold coronaviruses. At late post-vaccination timepoints, both infection-induced and vaccine-induced clones showed marked clonal contraction, consistent with waning T cell responses.

This material consisted of CD4+ T cells from PBMCs cultured with HCoV-229E spike peptides, taken after COVID-19 vaccination. The cell subset or site label for this specimen denotes: HCoV-229E spike overlapping peptide pool stimulation. This clonotype was sampled from a human donor who received a COVID-19 vaccine. The rearranged segments are TRBV19 and TRBJ2-6; the D gene cannot be named for sure. The DNA sequence is as follows: TGTGCCAGTACTATTGTTACGGGTACCGGGGCCAACGTCCTGACTTTC. Its translation reads: CASTIVTGTGANVLTF.